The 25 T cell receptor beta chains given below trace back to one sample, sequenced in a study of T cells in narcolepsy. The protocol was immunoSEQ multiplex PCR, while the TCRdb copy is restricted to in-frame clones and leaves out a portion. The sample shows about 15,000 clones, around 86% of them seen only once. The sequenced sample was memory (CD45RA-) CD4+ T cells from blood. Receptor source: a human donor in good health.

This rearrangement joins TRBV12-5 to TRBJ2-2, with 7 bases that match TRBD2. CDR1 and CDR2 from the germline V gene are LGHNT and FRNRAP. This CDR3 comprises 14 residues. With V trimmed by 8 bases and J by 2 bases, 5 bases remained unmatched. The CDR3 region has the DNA TGTGCTAGTAATCCTAGCGGAAACACCGGGGAGCTGTTTTTT. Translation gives CASNPSGNTGELFF.

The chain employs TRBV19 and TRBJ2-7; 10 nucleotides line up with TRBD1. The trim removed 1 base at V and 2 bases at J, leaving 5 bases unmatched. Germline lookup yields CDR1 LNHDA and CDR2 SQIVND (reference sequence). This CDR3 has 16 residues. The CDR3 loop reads CASSIGTGGRAYEQYF. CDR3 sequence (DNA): TGTGCCAGTAGTATAGGGACAGGGGGGAGGGCCTACGAGCAGTACTTC. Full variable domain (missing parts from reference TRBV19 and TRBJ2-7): DGGITQSPKYLFRKEGQNVTLSCEQNLNHDAMYWYRQDPGQGLRLIYYSQIVNDFQKGDIAEGYSVSREKKESFPLTVTSAQKNPTAFYLCASSIGTGGRAYEQYFGPGTRLTVT.

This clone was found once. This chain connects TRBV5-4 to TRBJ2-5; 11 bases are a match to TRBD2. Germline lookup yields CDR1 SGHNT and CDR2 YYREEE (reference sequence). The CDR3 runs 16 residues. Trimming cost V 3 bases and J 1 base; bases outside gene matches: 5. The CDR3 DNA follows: TGTGCCAGCAGCTACCGGGGACTAGCGGCCCAAGAGACCCAGTACTTC. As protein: CASSYRGLAAQETQYF.

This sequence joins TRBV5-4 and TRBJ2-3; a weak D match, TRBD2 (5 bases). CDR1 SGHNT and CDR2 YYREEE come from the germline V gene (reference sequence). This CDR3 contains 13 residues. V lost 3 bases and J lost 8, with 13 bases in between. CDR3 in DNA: TGTGCCAGCAGCTCCCAAACTAGGGCTACGCAGTATTTT. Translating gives CASSSQTRATQYF. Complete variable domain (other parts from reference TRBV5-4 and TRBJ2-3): ETGVTQSPTHLIKTRGQQVTLRCSSQSGHNTVSWYQQALGQGPQFIFQYYREEENGRGNFPPRFSGLQFPNYSSELNVNALELDDSALYLCASSSQTRATQYFGPGTRLTVL.

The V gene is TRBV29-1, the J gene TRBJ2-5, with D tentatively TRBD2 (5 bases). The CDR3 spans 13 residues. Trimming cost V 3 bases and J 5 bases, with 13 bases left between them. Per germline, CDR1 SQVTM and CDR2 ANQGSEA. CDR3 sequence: CSVDPEGGETQYF. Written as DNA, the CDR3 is TGCAGCGTTGATCCCGAGGGCGGTGAGACCCAGTACTTC.

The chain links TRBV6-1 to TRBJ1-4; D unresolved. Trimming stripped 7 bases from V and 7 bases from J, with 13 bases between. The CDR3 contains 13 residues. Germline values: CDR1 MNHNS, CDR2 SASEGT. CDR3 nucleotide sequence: TGTGCCAGCACCCGAAGATACGCTGAAAAACTGTTTTTT. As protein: CASTRRYAEKLFF.

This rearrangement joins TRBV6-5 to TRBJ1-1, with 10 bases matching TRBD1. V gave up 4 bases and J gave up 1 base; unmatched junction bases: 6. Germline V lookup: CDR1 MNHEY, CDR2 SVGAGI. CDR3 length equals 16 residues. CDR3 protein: CASSSLTGGANTEAFF. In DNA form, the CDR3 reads TGTGCCAGCAGTTCCCTGACAGGGGGCGCGAACACTGAAGCTTTCTTT.

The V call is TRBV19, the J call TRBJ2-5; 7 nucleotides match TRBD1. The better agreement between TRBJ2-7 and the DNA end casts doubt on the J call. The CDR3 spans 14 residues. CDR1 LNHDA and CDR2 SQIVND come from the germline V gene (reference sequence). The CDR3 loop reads CASSQMTGSDEQYF. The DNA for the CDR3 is TGTGCCAGTAGTCAAATGACAGGGAGCGACGAGCAGTACTTC.

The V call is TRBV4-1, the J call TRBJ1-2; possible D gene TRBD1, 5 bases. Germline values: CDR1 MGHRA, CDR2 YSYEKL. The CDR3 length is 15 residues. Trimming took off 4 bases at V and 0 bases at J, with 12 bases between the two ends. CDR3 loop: CASSPRTSSNYGYTF. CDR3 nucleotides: TGCGCCAGCAGCCCCCGGACATCGTCTAACTATGGCTACACCTTC.

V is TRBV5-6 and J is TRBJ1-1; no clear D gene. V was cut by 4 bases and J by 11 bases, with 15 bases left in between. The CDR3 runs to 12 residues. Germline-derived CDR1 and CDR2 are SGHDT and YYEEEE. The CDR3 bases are TGTGCCAGCAGCCTCCGGACTTTGGGGGCTTTCTTT. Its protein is CASSLRTLGAFF. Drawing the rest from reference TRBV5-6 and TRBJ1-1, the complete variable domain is DAGVTQSPTHLIKTRGQQVTLRCSPKSGHDTVSWYQQALGQGPQFIFQYYEEEERQRGNFPDRFSGHQFPNYSSELNVNALLLGDSALYLCASSLRTLGAFFGQGTRLTVV.

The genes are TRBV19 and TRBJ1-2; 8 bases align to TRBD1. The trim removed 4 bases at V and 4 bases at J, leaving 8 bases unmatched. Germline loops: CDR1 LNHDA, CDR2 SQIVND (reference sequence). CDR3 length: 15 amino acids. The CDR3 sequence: CASSTTGTGTYGYTF. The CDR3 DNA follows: TGTGCCAGTAGTACCACCGGGACAGGAACCTATGGCTACACCTTC.

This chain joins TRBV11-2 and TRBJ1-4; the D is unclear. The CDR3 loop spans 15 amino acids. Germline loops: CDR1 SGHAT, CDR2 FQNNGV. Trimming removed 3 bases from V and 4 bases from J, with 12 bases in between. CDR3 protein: CASSFLSGVNEKLFF. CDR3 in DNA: TGTGCCAGCAGCTTTTTATCCGGGGTTAATGAAAAACTGTTTTTT. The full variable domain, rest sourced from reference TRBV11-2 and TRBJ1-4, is EAGVAQSPRYKIIEKRQSVAFWCNPISGHATLYWYQQILGQGPKLLIQFQNNGVVDDSQLPKDRFSAERLKGVDSTLKIQPAKLEDSAVYLCASSFLSGVNEKLFFGSGTQLSVL.

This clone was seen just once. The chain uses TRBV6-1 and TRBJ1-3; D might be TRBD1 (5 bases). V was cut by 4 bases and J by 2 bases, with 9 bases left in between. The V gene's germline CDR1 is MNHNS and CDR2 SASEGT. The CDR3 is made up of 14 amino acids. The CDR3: CASSADSTGNTIYF. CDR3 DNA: TGTGCCAGCAGTGCCGACAGCACTGGAAACACCATATATTTT.

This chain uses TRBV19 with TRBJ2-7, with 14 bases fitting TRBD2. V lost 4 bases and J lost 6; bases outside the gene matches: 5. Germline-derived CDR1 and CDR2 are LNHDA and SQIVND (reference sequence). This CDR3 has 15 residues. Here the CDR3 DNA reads TGTGCCAGTAGTACCGGGACTAGCGGGAGTCGCGAGCAGTACTTC. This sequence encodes CASSTGTSGSREQYF.

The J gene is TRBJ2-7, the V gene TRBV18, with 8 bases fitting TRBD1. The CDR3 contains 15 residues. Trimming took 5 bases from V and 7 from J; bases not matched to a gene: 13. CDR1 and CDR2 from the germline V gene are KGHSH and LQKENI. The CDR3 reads CASSFGQGRSEEQYF. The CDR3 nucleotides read TGTGCCAGCTCATTTGGACAGGGCCGTTCCGAGGAGCAGTACTTC.

This CDR3 is CASSFDRASYNSPLHF. The CDR3 bases are TGTGCCAGCAGCTTTGACAGGGCCTCCTATAATTCACCCCTCCACTTT. The chain joins TRBV7-9 to TRBJ1-6; TRBD1 matches 7 bases. Germline CDR1 SEHNR, CDR2 FQNEAQ (reference sequence). The CDR3 spans 16 residues. V dropped 3 bases and J dropped 0; count of bases not matched to a gene: 2.

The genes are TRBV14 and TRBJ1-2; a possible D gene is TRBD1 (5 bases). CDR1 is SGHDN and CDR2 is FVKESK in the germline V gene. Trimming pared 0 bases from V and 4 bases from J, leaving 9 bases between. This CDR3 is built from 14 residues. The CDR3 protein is CASSQEGGSYGYTF. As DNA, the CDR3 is TGTGCCAGCAGCCAAGAGGGGGGTTCCTATGGCTACACCTTC.

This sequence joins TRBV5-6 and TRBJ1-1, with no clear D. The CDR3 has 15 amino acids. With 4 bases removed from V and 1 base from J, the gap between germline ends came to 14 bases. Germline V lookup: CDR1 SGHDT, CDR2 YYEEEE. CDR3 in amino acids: CASSQIGQTNTEAFF. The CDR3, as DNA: TGTGCCAGCAGCCAGATCGGGCAAACGAACACTGAAGCTTTCTTT.

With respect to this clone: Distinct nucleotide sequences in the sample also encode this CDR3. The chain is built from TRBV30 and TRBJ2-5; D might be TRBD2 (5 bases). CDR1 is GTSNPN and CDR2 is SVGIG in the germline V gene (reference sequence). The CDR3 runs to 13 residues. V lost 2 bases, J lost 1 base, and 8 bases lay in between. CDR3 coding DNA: TGTGCCTGGAGTCGGGGTCCCCAAGAGACCCAGTACTTC. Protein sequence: CAWSRGPQETQYF.

The CDR3 DNA sequence: TGTGCCAGCTCACCTAGGGACAGGGCGAGCACAGATACGCAGTATTTT. It translates to CASSPRDRASTDTQYF. The J gene is TRBJ2-3, the V gene TRBV18; 9 nucleotides agree with TRBD1. Germline CDR1 reads KGHSH; CDR2 reads LQKENI. Unmatched junction bases numbered 4, after V lost 3 bases and J lost 0 bases. The CDR3 has 16 residues.

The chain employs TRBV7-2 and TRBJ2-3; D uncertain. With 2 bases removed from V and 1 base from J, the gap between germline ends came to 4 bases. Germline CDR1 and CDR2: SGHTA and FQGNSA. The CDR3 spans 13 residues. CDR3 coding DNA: TGTGCCAGCAGCTTATTACGCACAGATACGCAGTATTTT. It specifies CASSLLRTDTQYF.

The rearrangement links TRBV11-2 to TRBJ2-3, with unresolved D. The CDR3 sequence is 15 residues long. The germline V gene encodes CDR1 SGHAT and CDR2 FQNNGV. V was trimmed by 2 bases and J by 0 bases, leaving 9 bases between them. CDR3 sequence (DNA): TGTGCCAGCAGCTTAACTACTACAAGCACAGATACGCAGTATTTT. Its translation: CASSLTTTSTDTQYF.

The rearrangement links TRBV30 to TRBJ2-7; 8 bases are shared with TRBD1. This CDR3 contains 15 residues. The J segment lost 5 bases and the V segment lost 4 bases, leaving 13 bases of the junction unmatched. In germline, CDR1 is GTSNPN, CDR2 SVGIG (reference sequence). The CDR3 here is CAWNKGQGASDEQYF. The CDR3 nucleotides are TGTGCCTGGAATAAGGGTCAGGGGGCCTCGGACGAGCAGTACTTC.

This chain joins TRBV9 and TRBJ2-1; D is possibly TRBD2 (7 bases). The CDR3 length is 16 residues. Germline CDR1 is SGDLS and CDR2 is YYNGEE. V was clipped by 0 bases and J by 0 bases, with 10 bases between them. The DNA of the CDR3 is TGTGCCAGCAGCGTAGCCGGGGGGCTCTCCTACAATGAGCAGTTCTTC. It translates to CASSVAGGLSYNEQFF. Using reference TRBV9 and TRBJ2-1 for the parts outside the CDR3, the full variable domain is DSGVTQTPKHLITATGQRVTLRCSPRSGDLSVYWYQQSLDQGLQFLIQYYNGEERAKGNILERFSAQQFPDLHSELNLSSLELGDSALYFCASSVAGGLSYNEQFFGPGTRLTVL.

The CDR3 sequence: CASSEGQGTYNEQFF. The CDR3 nucleotides are TGTGCCAGCAGCGAGGGACAGGGGACCTACAATGAGCAGTTCTTC. This chain connects TRBV5-4 to TRBJ2-1; 10 nucleotides agree with TRBD1. Germline V lookup: CDR1 SGHNT, CDR2 YYREEE (reference sequence). This CDR3 has 15 amino acids. J was trimmed by 2 bases and V by 4 bases; bases with no gene match: 3.